Below, 2 T cell receptor beta chains from the same sample are listed, as sequenced in a study of cytomegalovirus exposure and HLA in healthy donors. PCR employed 60 Vbeta and 13 Jbeta primers. TCRdb's table, derived via immunoSEQ multiplex PCR, lists solely in-frame clones and lacks some. This sample has over 150,000 clones, with around 90% found just once. What was sequenced was PBMCs. The receptors were sampled from a woman aged 25 to 45 in good health and CMV-seronegative.

This clone was counted once. In nucleotides, the CDR3 is TGTGCCAGCAGTAACGGACAGGGAGGGACCTACGAGCAGTACTTC. This codes for CASSNGQGGTYEQYF. This chain links TRBV27 with TRBJ2-7, with D perhaps matching TRBD1 (8 bases). This CDR3 comprises 15 residues. V dropped 5 bases and J dropped 2 bases, with 16 bases sitting between them. The V gene's germline CDR1 is MNHEY and CDR2 SMNVEV (reference sequence).

The chain is built from TRBV6-5 and TRBJ1-2; D remains ambiguous. CDR3 length: 12 residues. The ends were cut back, 4 bases at V and 5 bases at J, with 8 bases in the middle. From germline, CDR1 is MNHEY and CDR2 SVGAGI. In nucleotides, the CDR3 is TGTGCCAGCAGTTCCCCAGTTTATGGCTACACCTTC. It encodes CASSSPVYGYTF.